Each of the 20 T cell receptor beta chains below was sequenced from the same sample in a study of technical replicates of blood from a few donors. Clones were read by immunoSEQ multiplex PCR, and TCRdb kept only the in-frame ones, dropping some. The data contain about 63,000 clones, around 84% of them singletons. Sequencing was carried out using PBMCs. The receptors stem from a human donor in good health. Some clones in this sample may be carry-over from other donors' samples.

The rearrangement links TRBV11-2 to TRBJ2-6; 10 bases fit TRBD2. The length of the CDR3 is 18 residues. Germline values: CDR1 SGHAT, CDR2 FQNNGV. The V and J ends lost 2 bases and 4 bases, in that order; junction bases with no gene match: 8. The CDR3 nucleotides read TGTGCCAGCAGCTTAAGGCTAGCGGGGGCCGGCGGGGCCAACGTCCTGACTTTC. Its translation is CASSLRLAGAGGANVLTF. The full variable domain, rest sourced from reference TRBV11-2 and TRBJ2-6, is EAGVAQSPRYKIIEKRQSVAFWCNPISGHATLYWYQQILGQGPKLLIQFQNNGVVDDSQLPKDRFSAERLKGVDSTLKIQPAKLEDSAVYLCASSLRLAGAGGANVLTFGAGSRLTVL.

This chain uses TRBV11-2 with TRBJ2-5; 10 nucleotides agree with TRBD2. The germline gives CDR1 SGHAT, CDR2 FQNNGV. J gave up 1 base and V 5 bases, and 7 bases lay outside the gene matches. This CDR3 is built from 16 residues. DNA of the CDR3: TGTGCCAGCAGCCTGGTAGCGGGGGGACTCCAAGAGACCCAGTACTTC. Translation: CASSLVAGGLQETQYF.

This chain links TRBV7-7 with TRBJ2-5; D is unclear. The CDR3 is 14 amino acids. V was cut by 5 bases and J by 5 bases, with 15 bases left in between. The V gene's germline CDR1 is SSHAT and CDR2 FNYEAQ (reference sequence). The CDR3 loop reads CASSPTPRSETQYF. The CDR3 DNA is TGTGCCAGCAGCCCGACGCCTAGGAGCGAGACCCAGTACTTC.

This clone appeared once. This chain uses TRBV5-1 with TRBJ2-1; 11 bases are shared with TRBD1. Germline CDR1 and CDR2: SGHRS and YFSETQ. The CDR3 is made up of 16 amino acids. The junction had 12 bases not matched to a gene; V was cut back by 4 bases and J by 9 bases. In DNA, the CDR3 is TGCGCCAGCAGCCCTATCCCCGGGACAGGGGGAGGTGAGCAGTTCTTC. This sequence encodes CASSPIPGTGGGEQFF.

The chain combines TRBV4-1 with TRBJ2-7; 8 positions match TRBD1. Trimming removed 1 base from V and 3 bases from J; junction bases left unmatched: 2. Looked up from germline, CDR1 is MGHRA and CDR2 is YSYEKL. The CDR3 extends over 14 amino acids. CDR3 coding DNA: TGCGCCAGCAGCCAAGTACAGGGGGTCTACGAGCAGTACTTC. It translates to CASSQVQGVYEQYF.

The rearrangement uses TRBV7-8 and TRBJ2-1; 10 bases match TRBD2. Germline assignment: CDR1 SGHVS and CDR2 FQNEAQ. CDR3 length: 16 amino acids. J was trimmed by 7 bases and V by 5 bases; bases with no gene match: 11. The CDR3 region is CASSLQSGGVRNEQFF. CDR3 DNA sequence: TGTGCCAGCAGCCTCCAAAGCGGGGGGGTAAGAAATGAGCAGTTCTTC.

The rearrangement links TRBV6-4 to TRBJ1-1; possible D gene TRBD1, 6 bases. Germline V gives CDR1 MRHNA, CDR2 SNTAGT. With 6 bases removed from V and 2 bases from J, the gap between germline ends came to 10 bases. CDR3 length equals 13 residues. For the CDR3, the DNA is TGTGCCAGCAGATTGGACAGAAACACTGAAGCTTTCTTT. Translated: CASRLDRNTEAFF.

This clone has more than one count but fewer than ten. The chain uses TRBV11-1 and TRBJ2-7; TRBD2 aligns across 8 bases. J gave up 4 bases and V 5 bases, and 13 bases lay outside the gene matches. The CDR3 runs 16 residues. Per germline, CDR1 SGHAT and CDR2 FQDESV (reference sequence). CDR3: CASSPEARLASYEQYF. Here the CDR3 DNA reads TGTGCCAGCAGCCCCGAGGCTAGACTAGCGTCGTACGAGCAGTACTTC.

In its sample, this clone was seen once. This chain connects TRBV7-9 to TRBJ2-2, with 7 nucleotides matching TRBD1. J lost 7 bases, V lost 6 bases, and 8 bases had no gene match. Germline V gives CDR1 SEHNR, CDR2 FQNEAQ (reference sequence). This CDR3 contains 14 residues. The CDR3 loop is CASRLTGAVGELFF. The CDR3 DNA follows: TGTGCCAGCAGACTAACAGGGGCAGTCGGGGAGCTGTTTTTT. Filled out from reference TRBV7-9 and TRBJ2-2, the complete variable domain reads DTGVSQNPRHKITKRGQNVTFRCDPISEHNRLYWYRQTLGQGPEFLTYFQNEAQLEKSRLLSDRFSAERPKGSFSTLEIQRTEQGDSAMYLCASRLTGAVGELFFGEGSRLTVL.

This chain links TRBV6-5 with TRBJ1-2, with 12 bases lining up with TRBD1. After removal of 5 bases from V and 7 bases from J, the junction contained 8 bases not matched to a gene. The CDR3 sequence is 15 residues long. The V gene's germline CDR1 is MNHEY and CDR2 SVGAGI. This CDR3 is CASSTAGTGGRGYTF. The CDR3 nucleotides are TGTGCCAGCAGTACAGCAGGGACAGGGGGCCGTGGCTACACCTTC.

This chain joins TRBV21-1 and TRBJ2-5; the D segment call TRBD1 is taken from the table without a DNA check. TRBV21-1 is a listed pseudogene. The CDR3 extends over 17 amino acids. The CDR3 DNA sequence: TGTGCCACCCTTACTAATTCGGGACAGGGGGATGGAGAGACCCAGTACTTC. Amino acid sequence: CATLTNSGQGDGETQYF.

The genes are TRBV19 and TRBJ2-1; 9 nucleotides match TRBD2. The CDR3 is made up of 14 amino acids. J was trimmed by 9 bases and V by 7 bases; bases with no gene match: 10. Germline lookup yields CDR1 LNHDA and CDR2 SQIVND (reference sequence). The CDR3 DNA reads TGTGCCAGTATGTTGGGCGGGGGGGCCCGTGAGCAGTTCTTC. Its protein product is CASMLGGGAREQFF. Looking up the rest from reference TRBV19 and TRBJ2-1 gives the full variable domain: DGGITQSPKYLFRKEGQNVTLSCEQNLNHDAMYWYRQDPGQGLRLIYYSQIVNDFQKGDIAEGYSVSREKKESFPLTVTSAQKNPTAFYLCASMLGGGAREQFFGPGTRLTVL.

The chain carries TRBV21-1 and TRBJ2-2; the DNA was not used to check the table's D call, TRBD1. TRBV21-1 represents a pseudogene. This CDR3 is built from 18 residues. CDR3 in amino acids: CASSKADRGLANTGELFF. The CDR3 bases are TGTGCCAGCAGCAAAGCAGACAGGGGGCTTGCGAACACCGGGGAGCTGTTTTTT.

The chain is built from TRBV13 and TRBJ2-3; D might be TRBD1 (6 bases). V was shortened by 4 bases and J by 4 bases, with 9 bases between the two germline ends. CDR1 PRHDT and CDR2 FYEKMQ come from the germline V gene (reference sequence). The CDR3 extends over 13 amino acids. The DNA for the CDR3 is TGTGCCAGCAGCTCGTCAGGGGCAGATACGCAGTATTTT. Its protein product is CASSSSGADTQYF.

The genes are TRBV19 and TRBJ2-7, with 8 bases identical to TRBD1. In germline, CDR1 is LNHDA, CDR2 SQIVND (reference sequence). Trimming removed 3 bases from V and 5 bases from J; junction bases left unmatched: 9. This CDR3 spans 15 amino acids. The CDR3 DNA reads as TGTGCCAGTAGTATTTCCAGGGGGCCCAGCGACGAGCAGTACTTC. Encoded protein: CASSISRGPSDEQYF.

V gene TRBV19 combines with J gene TRBJ2-5; TRBD2 aligns across 9 bases. The CDR3 runs to 12 residues. The junction had 7 bases not matched to a gene; V was cut back by 5 bases and J by 12 bases. Germline lookup yields CDR1 LNHDA and CDR2 SQIVND (reference sequence). CDR3 loop: CASSPRAGGKYF. As DNA, the CDR3 is TGTGCCAGTAGTCCCCGTGCGGGGGGGAAGTACTTC.

About this clone itself: Sequence at one end of the junction differs from germline and may be a read error. This chain links TRBV7-3 with TRBJ1-5; D call uncertain. The CDR3 totals 15 residues. Per the germline V gene, CDR1 is SGHTA and CDR2 is FQGTGA. CDR3 DNA: TGTGCCAACAGCCCCCCCTCGGTTAGCAATCAGCCCCAGCATTTT. Translated: CANSPPSVSNQPQHF. Full variable domain (remainder filled in from reference TRBV7-3 and TRBJ1-5): GAGVSQTPSNKVTEKGKYVELRCDPISGHTALYWYRQSLGQGPEFLIYFQGTGAADDSGLPNDRFFAVRPEGSVSTLKIQRTERGDSAVYLCANSPPSVSNQPQHFGDGTRLSIL.

This clone was detected a few times. V gene TRBV5-8 combines with J gene TRBJ2-3; D possibly corresponds to TRBD1 (7 bases). The V gene's germline CDR1 is SGHTS and CDR2 YDEGEE. This CDR3 contains 14 residues. Trimming left V 0 bases short and J 5 bases short, with 10 bases between. The CDR3 here is CASSLEQGGDTQYF. Here the CDR3 DNA reads TGTGCCAGCAGCTTGGAGCAGGGGGGAGATACGCAGTATTTT. The complete variable domain, with remaining parts taken from reference TRBV5-8 and TRBJ2-3, reads EAGVTQSPTHLIKTRGQQATLRCSPISGHTSVYWYQQALGLGLQFLLWYDEGEERNRGNFPPRFSGRQFPNYSSELNVNALELEDSALYLCASSLEQGGDTQYFGPGTRLTVL.

The chain links TRBV25-1 to TRBJ2-7, with D possibly being TRBD1 (6 bases). The V gene's germline CDR1 is MGHDK and CDR2 SYGVNS. Trimming took 3 bases from V and 6 from J, leaving 15 bases between them. This CDR3 spans 14 amino acids. CDR3 in DNA: TGTGCCAGCAGTGATATCGGGACAAAAAGCGAGCAGTACTTC. Its translation is CASSDIGTKSEQYF.

J is TRBJ2-5 and V is TRBV13; a weak D match, TRBD2 (6 bases). Germline CDR1 reads PRHDT; CDR2 reads FYEKMQ (reference sequence). This CDR3 is built from 17 residues. Trimming left V 0 bases short and J 1 base short, with 15 bases between. The CDR3: CASSLGALGGIQETQYF. Here the CDR3 DNA reads TGTGCCAGCAGCTTAGGCGCCCTGGGGGGAATCCAAGAGACCCAGTACTTC.